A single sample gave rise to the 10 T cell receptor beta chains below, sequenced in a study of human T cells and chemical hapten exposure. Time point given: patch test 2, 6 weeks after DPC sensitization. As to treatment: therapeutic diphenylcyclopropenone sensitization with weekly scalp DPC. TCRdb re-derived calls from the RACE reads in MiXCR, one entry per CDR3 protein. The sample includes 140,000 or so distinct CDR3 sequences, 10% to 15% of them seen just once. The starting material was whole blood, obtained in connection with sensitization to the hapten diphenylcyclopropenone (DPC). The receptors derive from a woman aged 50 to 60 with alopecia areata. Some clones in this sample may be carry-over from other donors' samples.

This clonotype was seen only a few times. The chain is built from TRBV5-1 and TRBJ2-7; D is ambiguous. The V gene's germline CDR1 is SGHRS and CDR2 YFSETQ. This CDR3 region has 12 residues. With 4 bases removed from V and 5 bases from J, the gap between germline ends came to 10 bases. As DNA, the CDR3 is TGCGCCAGCAGCAGGGCCCAGAACGAGCAGTACTTC. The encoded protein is CASSRAQNEQYF. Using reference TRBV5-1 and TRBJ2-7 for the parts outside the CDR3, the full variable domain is KAGVTQTPRYLIKTRGQQVTLSCSPISGHRSVSWYQQTPGQGLQFLFEYFSETQRNKGNFPGRFSGRQFSNSRSEMNVSTLELGDSALYLCASSRAQNEQYFGPGTRLTVT.

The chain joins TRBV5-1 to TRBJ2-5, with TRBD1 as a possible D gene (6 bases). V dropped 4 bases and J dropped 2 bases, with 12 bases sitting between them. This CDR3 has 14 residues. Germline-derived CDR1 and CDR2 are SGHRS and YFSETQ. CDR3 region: CASSPGTLQETQYF. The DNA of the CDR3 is TGCGCCAGCAGCCCCGGGACACTTCAAGAGACCCAGTACTTC.

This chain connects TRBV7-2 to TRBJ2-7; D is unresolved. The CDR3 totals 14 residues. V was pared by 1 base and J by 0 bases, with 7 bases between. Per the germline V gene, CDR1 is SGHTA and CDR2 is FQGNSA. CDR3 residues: CASSLGPPSYEQYF. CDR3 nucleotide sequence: TGTGCCAGCAGCTTAGGGCCCCCCTCCTACGAGCAGTACTTC.

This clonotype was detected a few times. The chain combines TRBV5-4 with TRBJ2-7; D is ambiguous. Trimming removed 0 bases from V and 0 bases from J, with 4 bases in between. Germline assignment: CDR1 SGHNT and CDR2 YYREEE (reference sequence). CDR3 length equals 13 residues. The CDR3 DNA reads TGTGCCAGCAGCTTGGTAAACTCCTACGAGCAGTACTTC. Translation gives CASSLVNSYEQYF.

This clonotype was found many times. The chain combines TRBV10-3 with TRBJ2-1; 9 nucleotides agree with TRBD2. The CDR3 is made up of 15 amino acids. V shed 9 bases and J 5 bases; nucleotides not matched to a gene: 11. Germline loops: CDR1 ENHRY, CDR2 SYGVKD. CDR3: CAIDKGLAGNNEQFF. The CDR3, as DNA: TGTGCCATAGACAAGGGGCTAGCGGGGAACAATGAGCAGTTCTTC.

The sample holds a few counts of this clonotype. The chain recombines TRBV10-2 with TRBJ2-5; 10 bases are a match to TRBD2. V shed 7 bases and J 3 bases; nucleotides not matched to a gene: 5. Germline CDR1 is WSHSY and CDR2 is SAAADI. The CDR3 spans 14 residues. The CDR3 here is CASTELAGKETQYF. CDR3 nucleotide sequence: TGCGCCAGCACAGAACTAGCGGGAAAAGAGACCCAGTACTTC.

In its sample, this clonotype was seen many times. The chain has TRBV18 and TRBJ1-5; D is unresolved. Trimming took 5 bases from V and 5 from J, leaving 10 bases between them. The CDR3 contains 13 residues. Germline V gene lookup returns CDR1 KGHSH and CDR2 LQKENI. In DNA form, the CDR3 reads TGTGCCAGCTCAGGAATGGGAGATCAGCCCCAGCATTTT. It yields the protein CASSGMGDQPQHF.

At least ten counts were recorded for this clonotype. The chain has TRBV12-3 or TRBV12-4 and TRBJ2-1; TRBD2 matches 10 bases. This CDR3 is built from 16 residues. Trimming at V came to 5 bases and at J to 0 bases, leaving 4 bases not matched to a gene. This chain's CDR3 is CASSLASGGSYNEQFF. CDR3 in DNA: TGTGCCAGCAGTCTGGCTAGCGGGGGCTCCTACAATGAGCAGTTCTTC.

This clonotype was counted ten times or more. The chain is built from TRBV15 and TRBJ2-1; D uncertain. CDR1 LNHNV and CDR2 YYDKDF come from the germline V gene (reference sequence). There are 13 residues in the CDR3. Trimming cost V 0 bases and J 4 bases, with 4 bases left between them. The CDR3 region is CATSRDPYNEQFF. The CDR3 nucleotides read TGTGCCACCAGCAGAGACCCATACAATGAGCAGTTCTTC.

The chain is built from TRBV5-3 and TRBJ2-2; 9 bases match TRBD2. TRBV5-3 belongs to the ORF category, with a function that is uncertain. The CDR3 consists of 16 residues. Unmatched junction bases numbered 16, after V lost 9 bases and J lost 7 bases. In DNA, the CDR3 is TGTGCCACCGAGGGGACTAGCTACTCAAGATACGGGGAGCTGTTTTTT. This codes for CATEGTSYSRYGELFF.